The 17 T cell receptor beta chains below were found in one sample sequenced in a study of blood T cell repertoires in COVID-19. Produced via immunoSEQ multiplex PCR; TCRdb's table is partial and in-frame only. The sample holds about 220,000 clones, under 90% seen once. The sample taken for sequencing was PBMCs or T cells enriched from blood (not recorded which). The receptors derive from a woman aged 60-75 years who had recovered from COVID-19.

The chain carries TRBV11-2 and TRBJ2-7, with D possibly TRBD2 on 5 matching bases. The germline V gene has CDR1 SGHAT and CDR2 FQNNGV. Between the trimmed V and J ends, which lost 5 bases and 7 bases, there was a span of 18 bases. The CDR3 length is 14 residues. The CDR3 region has the DNA TGTGCCAGCAGCCGAGTGGTGGGAGTAGGGGAGCAGTACTTC. Translated: CASSRVVGVGEQYF.

The V call is TRBV6-2 or TRBV6-3, the J call TRBJ2-2; a possible D gene is TRBD1 (6 bases). CDR1 MNHEY and CDR2 SVGEGT come from the germline V gene. The CDR3 runs to 16 residues. Trimming stripped 5 bases from V and 1 base from J, with 14 bases between. DNA for the CDR3: TGTGCCAGCAGTCTAAGGGGGTTTAGGAACACCGGGGAGCTGTTTTTT. As protein: CASSLRGFRNTGELFF.

The chain links TRBV6-2 or TRBV6-3 to TRBJ1-2, with D tentatively TRBD1 (6 bases). Germline V gene sequence: CDR1 MNHEY, CDR2 SVGEGT. The CDR3 loop spans 11 amino acids. Deletions cut 5 bases from V and 6 bases from J, with 7 bases between. The CDR3 DNA sequence: TGTGCCAGCAGTCAGGGGAATGGCTACACCTTC. It encodes CASSQGNGYTF.

The chain couples TRBV3-1 (or the pseudogene TRBV3-2) to TRBJ2-3, with a weak D call TRBD2 (6 bases). V was cut by 5 bases and J by 6 bases, with 12 bases left in between. The CDR3 has 13 amino acids. CDR1 and CDR2 from the germline V gene are LGHDT and YNNKEL (reference sequence). The CDR3 here is CASSAGLPDTQYF. The CDR3 DNA reads as TGTGCCAGCAGCGCGGGGTTGCCCGATACGCAGTATTTT.

This clone was counted only a few times. V gene TRBV2 combines with J gene TRBJ1-2; no definite D call. The CDR3 is 12 amino acids. The germline V and J ends were trimmed by 6 bases and 4 bases, with 9 bases remaining between them. Germline loops: CDR1 SNHLY, CDR2 FYNNEI. As DNA, the CDR3 is TGTGCCAGCAGGGTACAAAGCTATGGCTACACCTTC. It is translated as CASRVQSYGYTF.

This chain uses TRBV4-3 with TRBJ2-1, with 11 bases lining up with TRBD1. The V gene end was trimmed by 1 base and the J gene end by 6 bases; junction bases not matched to a gene: 2. This CDR3 is built from 15 residues. Germline lookup yields CDR1 LGHNA and CDR2 YSLEER. CDR3 sequence: CASSQAGTGGNEQFF. The CDR3 DNA is TGCGCCAGCAGCCAAGCCGGGACAGGGGGCAATGAGCAGTTCTTC.

The chain has TRBV5-1 and TRBJ2-2; 11 nucleotides agree with TRBD2. The V segment lost 0 bases and the J segment 4 bases; nucleotides outside the gene matches: 2. CDR3 length: 16 amino acids. Germline V gene lookup returns CDR1 SGHRS and CDR2 YFSETQ. The CDR3 DNA follows: TGCGCCAGCAGCTTGGTCCTAGCGGGAGGCACCGGGGAGCTGTTTTTT. Protein: CASSLVLAGGTGELFF.

This chain uses TRBV30 with TRBJ1-1; weak D call: TRBD1 (5 bases). The CDR3 is made up of 14 amino acids. Trimming pared 4 bases from V and 4 bases from J, leaving 16 bases between. CDR1 is GTSNPN, CDR2 SVGIG, per germline (reference sequence). The CDR3, as DNA: TGTGCCTGGACCGGACCGGGCAGGGCCACTGAAGCTTTCTTT. Protein: CAWTGPGRATEAFF.

The chain has TRBV7-9 and TRBJ1-4; 7 bases align to TRBD1. The CDR3 covers 14 residues. V lost 5 bases, J lost 7 bases, and 7 bases stayed unmatched. Germline V CDR1 and CDR2: SEHNR, FQNEAQ (reference sequence). The CDR3 DNA is TGTGCCAGCAGCCAGGACAGGAATCGTGAAAAACTGTTTTTT. Protein: CASSQDRNREKLFF.

The chain couples TRBV7-9 to TRBJ1-1, with 10 bases matching TRBD1. The CDR3 covers 15 residues. The V segment lost 5 bases and the J segment 6 bases; nucleotides outside the gene matches: 9. Germline-derived CDR1 and CDR2 are SEHNR and FQNEAQ (reference sequence). CDR3 coding DNA: TGTGCCAGCAGCCCGTTGGGACAGGGGCATCCTGAAGCTTTCTTT. Translated: CASSPLGQGHPEAFF.

The V call is TRBV15, the J call TRBJ1-3, with D possibly matching TRBD1 (6 bases). Trimming pared 1 base from V and 3 bases from J, leaving 10 bases between. Germline CDR1 LNHNV, CDR2 YYDKDF (reference sequence). This CDR3 is built from 15 residues. CDR3 bases: TGTGCCACCAGCAGAGGGGGAGGGGGTGGAAACACCATATATTTT. The encoded protein is CATSRGGGGGNTIYF.

The chain recombines TRBV11-2 with TRBJ2-7, with TRBD2 as a possible D gene (6 bases). CDR3 length: 14 amino acids. Germline CDR1 SGHAT, CDR2 FQNNGV. The V and J ends lost 3 bases and 0 bases respectively, with 9 bases between them. The CDR3 reads CASSLEGFSYEQYF. CDR3 in DNA: TGTGCCAGCAGCTTGGAGGGGTTCTCCTACGAGCAGTACTTC.

The genes are TRBV19 and TRBJ1-3; 7 positions agree with TRBD1. CDR3 length: 14 amino acids. Germline CDR1 LNHDA, CDR2 SQIVND (reference sequence). J was trimmed by 2 bases and V by 5 bases; bases with no gene match: 3. Here the CDR3 DNA reads TGTGCCAGTAGTCCCGACAGGGCTGGAAACACCATATATTTT. Its protein is CASSPDRAGNTIYF.

V and J are TRBV12-5 and TRBJ1-5; the match to TRBD1 covers 7 bases. This CDR3 region has 14 residues. Germline CDR1 reads LGHNT; CDR2 reads FRNRAP. The trim removed 6 bases at V and 5 bases at J, leaving 7 bases unmatched. DNA for the CDR3: TGTGCTAGTGGCCCCGGACAGGAACATCAGCCCCAGCATTTT. Translated, it gives CASGPGQEHQPQHF.

Turning to this clone: Other DNA sequences of this sample code for an identical CDR3. J is TRBJ1-4 and V is TRBV5-5, with 10 bases matching TRBD1. Germline V lookup: CDR1 SGHKS, CDR2 YYEKEE (reference sequence). The CDR3 consists of 14 residues. V shed 0 bases, J shed 7 bases, and the junction held 0 bases outside the gene matches. CDR3 sequence (DNA): TGTGCCAGCAGCTTGGGGACAGGGGGTGAAAAACTGTTTTTT. This sequence encodes CASSLGTGGEKLFF.

This rearrangement joins TRBV12-3 or TRBV12-4 to TRBJ1-5, with no clear D. This CDR3 has 12 amino acids. V was pared by 5 bases and J by 6 bases, with 8 bases between. The CDR3: CASSPLPQPQHF. CDR3 sequence (DNA): TGTGCCAGCAGTCCACTCCCTCAGCCCCAGCATTTT.

The rearrangement links TRBV6-2 or TRBV6-3 to TRBJ2-5; 13 bases align to TRBD2. V lost 6 bases and J lost 1; bases outside the gene matches: 8. Germline CDR1 reads MNHEY; CDR2 reads SVGEGT. The CDR3 length is 17 residues. The CDR3 DNA is TGTGCCAGCAGCCTTGGACTAGCGGGGGTCACCCAAGAGACCCAGTACTTC. Protein: CASSLGLAGVTQETQYF.